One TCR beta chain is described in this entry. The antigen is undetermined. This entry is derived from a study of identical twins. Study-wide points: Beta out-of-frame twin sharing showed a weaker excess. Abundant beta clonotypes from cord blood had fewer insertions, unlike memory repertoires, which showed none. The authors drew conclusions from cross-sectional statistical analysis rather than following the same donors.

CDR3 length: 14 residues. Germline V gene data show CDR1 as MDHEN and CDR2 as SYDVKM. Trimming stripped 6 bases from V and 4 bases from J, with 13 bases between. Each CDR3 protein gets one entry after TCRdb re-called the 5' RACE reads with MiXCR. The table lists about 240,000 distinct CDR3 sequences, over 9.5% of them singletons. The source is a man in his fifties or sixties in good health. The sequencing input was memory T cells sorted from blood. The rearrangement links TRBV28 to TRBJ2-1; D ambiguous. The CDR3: CASSRPLWYNEQFF. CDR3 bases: TGTGCCAGCAGCCGCCCCCTATGGTACAATGAGCAGTTCTTC.